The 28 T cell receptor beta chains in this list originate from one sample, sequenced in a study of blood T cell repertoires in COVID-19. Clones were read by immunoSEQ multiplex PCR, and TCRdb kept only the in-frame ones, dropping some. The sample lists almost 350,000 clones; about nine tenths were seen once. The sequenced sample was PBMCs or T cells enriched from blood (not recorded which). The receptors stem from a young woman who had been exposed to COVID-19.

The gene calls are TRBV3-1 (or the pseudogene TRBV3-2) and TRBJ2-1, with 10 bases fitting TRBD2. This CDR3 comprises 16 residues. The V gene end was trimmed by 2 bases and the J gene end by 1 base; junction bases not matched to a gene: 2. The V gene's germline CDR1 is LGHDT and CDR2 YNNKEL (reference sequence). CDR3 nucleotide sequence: TGTGCCAGCAGCCAACTAGCGGGAGAATCCTACAATGAGCAGTTCTTC. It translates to CASSQLAGESYNEQFF.

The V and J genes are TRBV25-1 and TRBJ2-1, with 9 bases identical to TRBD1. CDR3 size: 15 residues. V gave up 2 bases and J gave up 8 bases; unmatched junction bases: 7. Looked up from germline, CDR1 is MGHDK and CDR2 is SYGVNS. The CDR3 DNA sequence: TGTGCCAGCAGTGAAGGACAGGGGATAACCCATGAGCAGTTCTTC. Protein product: CASSEGQGITHEQFF.

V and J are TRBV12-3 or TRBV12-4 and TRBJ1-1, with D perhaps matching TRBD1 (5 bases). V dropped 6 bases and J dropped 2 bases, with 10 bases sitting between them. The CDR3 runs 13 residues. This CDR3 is CASRGLDNTEAFF. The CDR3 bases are TGTGCCAGCAGGGGACTTGATAACACTGAAGCTTTCTTT.

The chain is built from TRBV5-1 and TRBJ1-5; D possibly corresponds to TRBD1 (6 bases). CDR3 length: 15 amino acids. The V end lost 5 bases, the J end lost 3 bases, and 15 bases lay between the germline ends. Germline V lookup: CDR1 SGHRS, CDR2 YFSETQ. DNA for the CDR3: TGCGCCAGCAGAGTCGGGACGGGACACAATCAGCCCCAGCATTTT. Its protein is CASRVGTGHNQPQHF.

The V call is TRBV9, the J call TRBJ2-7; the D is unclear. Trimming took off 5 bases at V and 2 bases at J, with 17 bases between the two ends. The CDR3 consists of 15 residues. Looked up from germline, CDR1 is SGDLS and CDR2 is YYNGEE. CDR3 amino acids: CASSPHQYNPYEQYF. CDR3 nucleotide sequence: TGTGCCAGCAGTCCCCACCAGTATAACCCCTACGAGCAGTACTTC.

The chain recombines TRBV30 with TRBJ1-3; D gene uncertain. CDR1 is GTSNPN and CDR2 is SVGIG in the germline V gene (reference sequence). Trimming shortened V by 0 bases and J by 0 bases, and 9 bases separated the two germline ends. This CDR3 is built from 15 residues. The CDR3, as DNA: TGTGCCTGGAGTGTACCCGAGAGCTCTGGAAACACCATATATTTT. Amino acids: CAWSVPESSGNTIYF.

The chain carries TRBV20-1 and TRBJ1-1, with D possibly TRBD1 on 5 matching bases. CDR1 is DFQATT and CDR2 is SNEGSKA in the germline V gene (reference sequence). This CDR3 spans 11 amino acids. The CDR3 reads CRGGVNTEAFF. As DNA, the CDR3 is TGCAGGGGGGGTGTGAACACTGAAGCTTTCTTT.

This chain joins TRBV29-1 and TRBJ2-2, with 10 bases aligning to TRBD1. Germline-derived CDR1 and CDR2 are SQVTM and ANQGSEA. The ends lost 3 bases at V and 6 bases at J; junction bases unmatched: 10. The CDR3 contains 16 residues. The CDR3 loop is CSVDLGQGIKAGELFF. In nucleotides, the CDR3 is TGCAGCGTTGATCTGGGACAGGGGATTAAGGCCGGGGAGCTGTTTTTT.

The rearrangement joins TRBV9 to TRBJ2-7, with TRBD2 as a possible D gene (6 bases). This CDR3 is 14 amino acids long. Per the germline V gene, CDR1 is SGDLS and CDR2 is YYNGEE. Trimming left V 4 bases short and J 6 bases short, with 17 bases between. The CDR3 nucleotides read TGTGCCAGCAGCCTCCGGGACTCTTCGGGCGAGCAGTACTTC. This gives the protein CASSLRDSSGEQYF.

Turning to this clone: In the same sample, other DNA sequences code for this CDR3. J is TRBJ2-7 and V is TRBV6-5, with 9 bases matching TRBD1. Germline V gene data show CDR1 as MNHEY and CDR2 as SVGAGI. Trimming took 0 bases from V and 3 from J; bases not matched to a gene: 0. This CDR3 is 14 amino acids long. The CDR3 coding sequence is TGTGCCAGCAGTTACTCGACAGGGGGCTACGAGCAGTACTTC. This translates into CASSYSTGGYEQYF.

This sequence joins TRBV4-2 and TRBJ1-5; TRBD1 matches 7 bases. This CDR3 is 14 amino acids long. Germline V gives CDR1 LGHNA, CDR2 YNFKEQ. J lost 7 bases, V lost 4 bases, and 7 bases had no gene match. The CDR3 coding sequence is TGTGCCAGCAGCCCGCGACAGGGTACACAGCCCCAGCATTTT. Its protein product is CASSPRQGTQPQHF.

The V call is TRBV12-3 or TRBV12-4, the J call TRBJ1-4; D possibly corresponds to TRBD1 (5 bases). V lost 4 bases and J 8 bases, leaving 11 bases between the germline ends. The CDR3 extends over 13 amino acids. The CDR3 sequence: CASSSERQEKLFF. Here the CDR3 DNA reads TGTGCCAGCAGTTCGGAGAGACAGGAAAAACTGTTTTTT.

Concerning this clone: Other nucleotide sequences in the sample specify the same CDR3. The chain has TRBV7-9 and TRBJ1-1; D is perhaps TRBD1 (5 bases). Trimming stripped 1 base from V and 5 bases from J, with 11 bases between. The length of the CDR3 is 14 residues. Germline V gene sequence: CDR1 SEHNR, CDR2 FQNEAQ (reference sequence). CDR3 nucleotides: TGTGCCAGCAGCTTAGGGGGCGCGACGACTGAAGCTTTCTTT. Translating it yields CASSLGGATTEAFF.

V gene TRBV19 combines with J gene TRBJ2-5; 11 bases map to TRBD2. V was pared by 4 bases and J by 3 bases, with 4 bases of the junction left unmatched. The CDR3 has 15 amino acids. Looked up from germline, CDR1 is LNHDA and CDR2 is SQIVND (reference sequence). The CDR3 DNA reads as TGTGCCAGTAGTAAAGTGACTAGCGGGGAAGAGACCCAGTACTTC. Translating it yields CASSKVTSGEETQYF.

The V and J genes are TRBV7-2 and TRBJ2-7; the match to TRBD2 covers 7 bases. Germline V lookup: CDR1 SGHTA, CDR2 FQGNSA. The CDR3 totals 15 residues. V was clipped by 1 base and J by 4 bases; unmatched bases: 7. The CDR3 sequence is CASSLVSSGSYEQYF. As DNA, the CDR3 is TGTGCCAGCAGCTTAGTCTCTAGCGGATCGTACGAGCAGTACTTC.

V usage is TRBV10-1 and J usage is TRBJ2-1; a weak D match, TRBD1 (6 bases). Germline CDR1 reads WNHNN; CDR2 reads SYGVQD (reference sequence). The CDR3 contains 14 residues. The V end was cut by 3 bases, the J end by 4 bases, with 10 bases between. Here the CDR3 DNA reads TGCGCCAGCAGTGACGGGCAGGGGTACAATGAGCAGTTCTTC. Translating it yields CASSDGQGYNEQFF.

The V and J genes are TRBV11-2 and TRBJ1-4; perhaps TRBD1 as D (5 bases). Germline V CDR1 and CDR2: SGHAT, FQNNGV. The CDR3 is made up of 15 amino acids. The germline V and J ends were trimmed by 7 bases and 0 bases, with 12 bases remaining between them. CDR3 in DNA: TGTGCCAGCAAACCTCCGGGGGCAACTAATGAAAAACTGTTTTTT. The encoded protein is CASKPPGATNEKLFF.

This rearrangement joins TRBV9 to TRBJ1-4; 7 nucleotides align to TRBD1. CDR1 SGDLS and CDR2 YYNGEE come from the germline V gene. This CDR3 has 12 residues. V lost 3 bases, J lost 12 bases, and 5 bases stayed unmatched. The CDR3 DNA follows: TGTGCCAGCAGCGCCTCCGGGACAGAACTGTTTTTT. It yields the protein CASSASGTELFF.

The CDR3 DNA follows: TGCAGCGTTGTTACGGACACTCAAACCCTCTATGGCTACACCTTC. Its protein is CSVVTDTQTLYGYTF. The V gene is TRBV29-1, the J gene TRBJ1-2; D perhaps matches TRBD1 (5 bases). CDR1 and CDR2 from the germline V gene are SQVTM and ANQGSEA. V dropped 4 bases and J dropped 4 bases, with 19 bases sitting between them. This CDR3 spans 15 amino acids.

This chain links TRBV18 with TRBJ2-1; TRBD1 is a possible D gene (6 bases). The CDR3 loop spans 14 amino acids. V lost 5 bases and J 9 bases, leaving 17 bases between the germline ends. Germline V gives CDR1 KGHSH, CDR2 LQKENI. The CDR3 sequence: CASSTLDSPTEQFF. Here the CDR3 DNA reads TGTGCCAGCTCAACCTTGGACAGTCCGACTGAGCAGTTCTTC.

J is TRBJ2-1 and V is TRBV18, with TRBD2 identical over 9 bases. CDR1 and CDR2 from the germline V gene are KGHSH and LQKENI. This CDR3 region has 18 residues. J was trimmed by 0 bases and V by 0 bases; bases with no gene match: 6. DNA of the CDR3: TGTGCCAGCTCACCACCGGGTAGCGGGGGTAGCTCCTACAATGAGCAGTTCTTC. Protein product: CASSPPGSGGSSYNEQFF.

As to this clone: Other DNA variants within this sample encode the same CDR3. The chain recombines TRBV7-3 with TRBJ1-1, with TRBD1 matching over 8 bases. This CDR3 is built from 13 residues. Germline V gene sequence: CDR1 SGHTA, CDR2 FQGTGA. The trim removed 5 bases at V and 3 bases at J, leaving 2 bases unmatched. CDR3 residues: CASSPQGDTEAFF. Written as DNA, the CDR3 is TGTGCCAGCAGCCCACAGGGGGACACTGAAGCTTTCTTT.

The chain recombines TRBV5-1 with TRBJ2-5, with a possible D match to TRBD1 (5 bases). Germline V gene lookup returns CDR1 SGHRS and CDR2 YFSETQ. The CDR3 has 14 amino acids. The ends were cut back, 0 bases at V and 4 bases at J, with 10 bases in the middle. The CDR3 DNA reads TGCGCCAGCAGCTTGGCTGCAGGGATAGAGACCCAGTACTTC. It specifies CASSLAAGIETQYF.

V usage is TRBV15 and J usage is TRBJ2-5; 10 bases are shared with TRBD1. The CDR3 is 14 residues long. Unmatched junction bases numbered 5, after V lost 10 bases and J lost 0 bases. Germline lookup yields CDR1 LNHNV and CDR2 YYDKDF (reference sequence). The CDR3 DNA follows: TGTGCCATACGACAGGGGGCGGACCAAGAGACCCAGTACTTC. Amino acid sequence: CAIRQGADQETQYF.

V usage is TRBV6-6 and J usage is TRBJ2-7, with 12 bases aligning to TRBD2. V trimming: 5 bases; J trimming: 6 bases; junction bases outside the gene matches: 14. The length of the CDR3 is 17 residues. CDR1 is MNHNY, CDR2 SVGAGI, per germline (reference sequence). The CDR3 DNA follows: TGTGCCAGCAGTCGCCACCGGCTAGCGGGAGGGCCACCCGAGCAGTACTTC. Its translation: CASSRHRLAGGPPEQYF.

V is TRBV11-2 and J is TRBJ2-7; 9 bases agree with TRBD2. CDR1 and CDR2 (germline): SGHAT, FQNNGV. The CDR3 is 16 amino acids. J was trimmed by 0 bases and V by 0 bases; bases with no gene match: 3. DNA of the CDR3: TGTGCCAGCAGCTTAGAGGCGGGAGGGCCCTCCTACGAGCAGTACTTC. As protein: CASSLEAGGPSYEQYF. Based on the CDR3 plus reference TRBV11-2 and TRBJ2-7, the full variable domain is EAGVAQSPRYKIIEKRQSVAFWCNPISGHATLYWYQQILGQGPKLLIQFQNNGVVDDSQLPKDRFSAERLKGVDSTLKIQPAKLEDSAVYLCASSLEAGGPSYEQYFGPGTRLTVT.

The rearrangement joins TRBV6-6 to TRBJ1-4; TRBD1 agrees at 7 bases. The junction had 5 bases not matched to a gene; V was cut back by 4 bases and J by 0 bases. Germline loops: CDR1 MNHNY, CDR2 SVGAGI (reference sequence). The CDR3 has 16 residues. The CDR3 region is CASSWDSHATNEKLFF. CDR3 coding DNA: TGTGCCAGCAGTTGGGACAGCCATGCAACTAATGAAAAACTGTTTTTT.

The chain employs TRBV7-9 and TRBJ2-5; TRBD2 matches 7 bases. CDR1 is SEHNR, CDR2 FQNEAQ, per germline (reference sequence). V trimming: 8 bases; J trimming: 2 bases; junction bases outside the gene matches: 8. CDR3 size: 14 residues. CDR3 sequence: CASVQNGGQETQYF. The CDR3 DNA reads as TGTGCCAGCGTCCAGAACGGGGGGCAAGAGACCCAGTACTTC.